Below, 11 T cell receptor beta chains from the same sample are listed, as sequenced in a study of a mutant IDH1 vaccine in newly diagnosed glioma (dated by TCRdb to about 2021). Library generation was performed with the immunoSEQ multiplex PCR assay. The table was pulled from immuneACCESS by TCRdb, which kept in-frame rearrangements only. Such tables lose some clones; where checked, under half of the loss comes from unresolved V genes, and the rest has no known cause. For this sample there are some 50,000 clones; roughly 61% appear just once. The top ten hold roughly 5% of the sample. The time point label corresponds to: week 47, end of study. Every vaccine dose consisted of 300 ug of a 20-mer mutant IDH1 peptide in Montanide, administered subcutaneously together with topical imiquimod. Their specific antigens are unknown. This specimen was peripheral blood mononuclear cells (PBMCs), taken from a glioma patient whose treatment included an IDH1 peptide vaccine. These TCRs come from a man aged 40-49 years with glioma. Some clones in this sample may be carry-over from other donors' samples.

The chain has TRBV9 and TRBJ2-2; D is unresolved. The CDR3 runs 16 residues. CDR1 SGDLS and CDR2 YYNGEE come from the germline V gene. V gave up 0 bases and J gave up 1 base, with 10 bases separating them. The CDR3 coding sequence is TGTGCCAGCAGCGTAGCCCCGCCGGGGAACACCGGGGAGCTGTTTTTT. Its translation is CASSVAPPGNTGELFF. Combining the CDR3 with reference TRBV9 and TRBJ2-2 gives the whole variable domain DSGVTQTPKHLITATGQRVTLRCSPRSGDLSVYWYQQSLDQGLQFLIQYYNGEERAKGNILERFSAQQFPDLHSELNLSSLELGDSALYFCASSVAPPGNTGELFFGEGSRLTVL.

The V call is TRBV19, the J call TRBJ2-1; 10 bases match TRBD1. The CDR3 extends over 15 amino acids. CDR1 is LNHDA, CDR2 SQIVND, per germline (reference sequence). The trim removed 5 bases at V and 2 bases at J, leaving 3 bases unmatched. The CDR3 loop reads CASSVGTGAYNEQFF. For the CDR3, the DNA is TGTGCCAGTAGTGTCGGGACAGGGGCCTACAATGAGCAGTTCTTC.

The chain is built from TRBV29-1 and TRBJ2-3; the D gene is possibly TRBD1 (7 bases). The CDR3 has 14 residues. The germline V gene has CDR1 SQVTM and CDR2 ANQGSEA. Trimming removed 7 bases at V and 1 base at J, with 15 bases between. CDR3 coding DNA: TGCAGCGGTGCGGGACAGTCACGCACAGATACGCAGTATTTT. Its protein is CSGAGQSRTDTQYF.

The chain has TRBV4-1 and TRBJ2-3, with TRBD2 identical over 8 bases. V shed 9 bases, J shed 9 bases, and the junction held 17 bases outside the gene matches. Germline V gives CDR1 MGHRA, CDR2 YSYEKL. The CDR3 length is 15 residues. For the CDR3, the DNA is TGCGCCAGGACAATACCCCGGGGGGCGGGAGGAACGCAGTATTTT. It yields the protein CARTIPRGAGGTQYF.

The V call is TRBV19, the J call TRBJ1-2; the D gene is possibly TRBD1 (5 bases). The germline gives CDR1 LNHDA, CDR2 SQIVND (reference sequence). The CDR3 extends over 14 amino acids. Trimming removed 3 bases from V and 0 bases from J, with 8 bases in between. CDR3 amino acids: CASSIRGPNYGYTF. The CDR3 region has the DNA TGTGCCAGTAGTATTCGGGGCCCTAACTATGGCTACACCTTC.

In its sample, this clone was seen once. The chain carries TRBV15 and TRBJ2-1; either TRBD1 or TRBD2 may fit D (5 bases each). Trimming shortened V by 2 bases and J by 4 bases, and 15 bases separated the two germline ends. CDR3 size: 16 residues. Germline V lookup: CDR1 LNHNV, CDR2 YYDKDF (reference sequence). The CDR3 sequence: CATSRSWDPGYNEQFF. The CDR3 DNA follows: TGTGCCACCAGCAGATCCTGGGACCCGGGTTACAATGAGCAGTTCTTC.

The chain joins TRBV19 to TRBJ2-7, with D possibly being TRBD2 (5 bases). Trimming removed 5 bases at V and 7 bases at J, with 21 bases between. Germline V gene lookup returns CDR1 LNHDA and CDR2 SQIVND (reference sequence). The CDR3 length is 15 residues. This CDR3 reads CASSPRFRSTGEQYF. The CDR3 nucleotides read TGTGCCAGTAGTCCCCGGTTCCGCTCGACGGGGGAGCAGTACTTC.

V usage is TRBV6-1 and J usage is TRBJ1-2, with unresolved D. The V gene's germline CDR1 is MNHNS and CDR2 SASEGT. V was trimmed by 4 bases and J by 10 bases, leaving 10 bases between them. This CDR3 comprises 11 residues. The CDR3 sequence is CASSVRVFYTF. DNA for the CDR3: TGTGCCAGCAGTGTGCGGGTTTTCTACACCTTC.

V usage is TRBV7-9 and J usage is TRBJ2-1; D is unclear. The germline gives CDR1 SEHNR, CDR2 FQNEAQ (reference sequence). The V gene lost 1 base and the J gene lost 5 bases, with 9 bases spanning the gap. The CDR3 totals 14 residues. CDR3 amino acids: CASSLVSEHNEQFF. For the CDR3, the DNA is TGTGCCAGCAGCTTAGTTTCAGAACACAATGAGCAGTTCTTC.

The chain employs TRBV6-6 and TRBJ1-5; 8 bases fit TRBD1. The V and J ends lost 7 bases and 7 bases, in that order; junction bases with no gene match: 12. The CDR3 has 15 residues. Germline assignment: CDR1 MNHNY and CDR2 SVGAGI (reference sequence). The chain's CDR3 is CASTHGQGRLQPQHF. In DNA form, the CDR3 reads TGTGCCAGCACCCATGGACAGGGCCGTTTACAGCCCCAGCATTTT.

V is TRBV7-6 and J is TRBJ2-3; 16 nucleotides match TRBD2. CDR1 SGHVS and CDR2 FNYEAQ come from the germline V gene. The CDR3 spans 18 residues. With 4 bases clipped from V and 3 bases from J, the junction kept 7 bases outside the gene matches. CDR3 bases: TGTGCCAGCAGCTCACCGGGACTAGCGGGGGGGCGAACAGATACGCAGTATTTT. The encoded protein is CASSSPGLAGGRTDTQYF.